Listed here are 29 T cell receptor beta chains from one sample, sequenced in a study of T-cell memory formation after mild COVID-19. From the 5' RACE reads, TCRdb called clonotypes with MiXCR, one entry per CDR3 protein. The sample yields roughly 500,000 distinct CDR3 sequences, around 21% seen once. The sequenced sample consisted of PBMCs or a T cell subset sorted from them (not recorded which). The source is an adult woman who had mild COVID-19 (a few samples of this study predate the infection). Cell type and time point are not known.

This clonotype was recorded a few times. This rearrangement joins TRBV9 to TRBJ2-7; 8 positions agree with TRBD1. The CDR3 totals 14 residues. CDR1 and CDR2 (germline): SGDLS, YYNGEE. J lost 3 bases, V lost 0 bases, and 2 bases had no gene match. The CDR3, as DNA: TGTGCCAGCAGCGTAGGGACAGGGAACTACGAGCAGTACTTC. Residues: CASSVGTGNYEQYF. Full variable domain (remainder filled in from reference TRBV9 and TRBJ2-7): DSGVTQTPKHLITATGQRVTLRCSPRSGDLSVYWYQQSLDQGLQFLIQYYNGEERAKGNILERFSAQQFPDLHSELNLSSLELGDSALYFCASSVGTGNYEQYFGPGTRLTVT.

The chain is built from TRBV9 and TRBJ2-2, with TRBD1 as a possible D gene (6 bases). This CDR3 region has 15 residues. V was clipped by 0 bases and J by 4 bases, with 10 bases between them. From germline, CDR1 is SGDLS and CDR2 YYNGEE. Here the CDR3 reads CASSVGGLGTGELFF. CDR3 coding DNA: TGTGCCAGCAGCGTAGGGGGGCTGGGCACCGGGGAGCTGTTTTTT. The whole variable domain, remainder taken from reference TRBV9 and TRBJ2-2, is DSGVTQTPKHLITATGQRVTLRCSPRSGDLSVYWYQQSLDQGLQFLIQYYNGEERAKGNILERFSAQQFPDLHSELNLSSLELGDSALYFCASSVGGLGTGELFFGEGSRLTVL.

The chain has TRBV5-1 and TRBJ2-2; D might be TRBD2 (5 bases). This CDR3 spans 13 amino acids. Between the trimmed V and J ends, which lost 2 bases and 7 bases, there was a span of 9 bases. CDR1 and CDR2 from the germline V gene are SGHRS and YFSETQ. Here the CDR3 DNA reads TGCGCCAGCAGCTTATACGGGGACGGGGAGCTGTTTTTT. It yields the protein CASSLYGDGELFF.

In nucleotides, the CDR3 is TGTGCCAGCAGTTTAGCGTGGGGTAGCTATGGCTACACCTTC. This translates into CASSLAWGSYGYTF. The chain joins TRBV12-3 or TRBV12-4 to TRBJ1-2; unclear D gene. The CDR3 covers 14 residues. Trimming took off 0 bases at V and 4 bases at J, with 9 bases between the two ends.

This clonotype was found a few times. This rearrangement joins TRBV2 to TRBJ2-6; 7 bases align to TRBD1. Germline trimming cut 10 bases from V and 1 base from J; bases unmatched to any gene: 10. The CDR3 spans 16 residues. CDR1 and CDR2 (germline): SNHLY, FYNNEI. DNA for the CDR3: TGTGCCACGACAGGGCTTCAATCGTCTGGGGCCAACGTCCTGACTTTC. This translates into CATTGLQSSGANVLTF. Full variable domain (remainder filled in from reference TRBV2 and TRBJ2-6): EPEVTQTPSHQVTQMGQEVILRCVPISNHLYFYWYRQILGQKVEFLVSFYNNEISEKSEIFDDQFSVERPDGSNFTLKIRSTKLEDSAMYFCATTGLQSSGANVLTFGAGSRLTVL.

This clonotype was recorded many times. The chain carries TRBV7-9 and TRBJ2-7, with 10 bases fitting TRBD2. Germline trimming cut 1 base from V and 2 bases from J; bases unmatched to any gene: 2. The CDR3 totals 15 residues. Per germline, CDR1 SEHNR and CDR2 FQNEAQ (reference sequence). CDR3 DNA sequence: TGTGCCAGCAGCTTAGGGACTAGCGGTACCTACGAGCAGTACTTC. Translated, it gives CASSLGTSGTYEQYF.

For the CDR3, the DNA is TGTGCCAGTAGTATACCCCAGGACAGATACACTGAAGCTTTCTTT. Amino acids: CASSIPQDRYTEAFF. The chain uses TRBV19 and TRBJ1-1; D is possibly TRBD1 (6 bases). The CDR3 covers 15 residues. Germline lookup yields CDR1 LNHDA and CDR2 SQIVND (reference sequence). Trimming took 2 bases from V and 3 from J, leaving 13 bases between them.

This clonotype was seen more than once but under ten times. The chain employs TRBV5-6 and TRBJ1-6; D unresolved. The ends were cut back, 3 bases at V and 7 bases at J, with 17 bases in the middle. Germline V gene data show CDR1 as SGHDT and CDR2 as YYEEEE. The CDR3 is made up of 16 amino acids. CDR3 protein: CASSYSNTRLNSPLHF. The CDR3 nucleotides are TGTGCCAGCAGCTATAGTAATACAAGGCTCAATTCACCCCTCCACTTT.

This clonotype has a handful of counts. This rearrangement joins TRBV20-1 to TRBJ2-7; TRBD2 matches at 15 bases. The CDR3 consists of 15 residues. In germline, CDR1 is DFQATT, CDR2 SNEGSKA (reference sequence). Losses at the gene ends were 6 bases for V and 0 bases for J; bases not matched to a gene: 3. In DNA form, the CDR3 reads TGCAGTGCAAGGACTAGCGGGGGGGTCTCCTACGAGCAGTACTTC. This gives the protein CSARTSGGVSYEQYF.

CDR3 residues: CASSLTSQGRTGELFF. The CDR3 DNA is TGTGCCAGCAGCTTAACGAGTCAGGGTCGCACCGGGGAGCTGTTTTTT. The chain recombines TRBV7-3 with TRBJ2-2; D might be TRBD1 (5 bases). Trimming took 0 bases from V and 4 from J, leaving 12 bases between them. CDR3 length: 16 residues. Germline V lookup: CDR1 SGHTA, CDR2 FQGTGA.

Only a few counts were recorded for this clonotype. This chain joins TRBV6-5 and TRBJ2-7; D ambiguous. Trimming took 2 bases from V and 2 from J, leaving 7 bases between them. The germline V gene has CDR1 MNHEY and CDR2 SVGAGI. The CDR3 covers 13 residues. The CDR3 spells CASSYGPAYEQYF. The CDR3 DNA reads TGTGCCAGCAGTTACGGTCCAGCCTACGAGCAGTACTTC.

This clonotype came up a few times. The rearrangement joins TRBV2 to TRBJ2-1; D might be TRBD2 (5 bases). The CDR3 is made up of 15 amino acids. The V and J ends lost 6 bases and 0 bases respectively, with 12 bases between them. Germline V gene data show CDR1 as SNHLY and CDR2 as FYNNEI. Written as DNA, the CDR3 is TGTGCCAGCAGAGACGGGGAACCCTCCTACAATGAGCAGTTCTTC. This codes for CASRDGEPSYNEQFF.

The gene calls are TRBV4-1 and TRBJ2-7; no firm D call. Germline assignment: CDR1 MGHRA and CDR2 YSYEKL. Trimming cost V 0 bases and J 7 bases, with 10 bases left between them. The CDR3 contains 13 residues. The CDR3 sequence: CASSQDWAWEQYF. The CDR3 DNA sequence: TGCGCCAGCAGCCAAGATTGGGCTTGGGAGCAGTACTTC.

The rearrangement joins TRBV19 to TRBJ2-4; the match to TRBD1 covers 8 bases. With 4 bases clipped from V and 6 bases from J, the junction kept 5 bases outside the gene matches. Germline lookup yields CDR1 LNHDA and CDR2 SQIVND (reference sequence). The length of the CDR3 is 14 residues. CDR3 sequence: CASSTRQGTNIQYF. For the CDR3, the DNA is TGTGCCAGTAGTACGAGACAGGGGACAAACATTCAGTACTTC.

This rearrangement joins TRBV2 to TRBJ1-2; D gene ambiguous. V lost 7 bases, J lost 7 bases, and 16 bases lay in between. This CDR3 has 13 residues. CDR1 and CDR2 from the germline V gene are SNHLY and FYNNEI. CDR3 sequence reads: CASKGRLYSGYTF. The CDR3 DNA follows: TGTGCCAGCAAAGGACGGCTCTATTCTGGCTACACCTTC.

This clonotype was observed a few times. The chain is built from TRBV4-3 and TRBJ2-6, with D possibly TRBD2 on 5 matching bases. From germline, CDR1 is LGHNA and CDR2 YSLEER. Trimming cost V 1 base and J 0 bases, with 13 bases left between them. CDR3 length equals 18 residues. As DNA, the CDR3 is TGCGCCAGCAGCCAAGGTCCGAAGGGAGACTCTGGGGCCAACGTCCTGACTTTC. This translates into CASSQGPKGDSGANVLTF.

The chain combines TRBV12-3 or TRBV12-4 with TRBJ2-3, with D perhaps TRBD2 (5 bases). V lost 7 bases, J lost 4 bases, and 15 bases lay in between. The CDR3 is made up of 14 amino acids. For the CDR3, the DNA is TGTGCCAGCACCCGAGGGCTAGTTTCAGATACGCAGTATTTT. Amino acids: CASTRGLVSDTQYF.

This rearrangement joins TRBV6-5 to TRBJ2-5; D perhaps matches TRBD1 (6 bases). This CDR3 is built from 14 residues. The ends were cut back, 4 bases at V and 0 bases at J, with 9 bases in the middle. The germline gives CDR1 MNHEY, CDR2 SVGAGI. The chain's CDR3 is CASSFDRYQETQYF. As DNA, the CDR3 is TGTGCCAGCAGTTTCGACAGGTACCAAGAGACCCAGTACTTC.

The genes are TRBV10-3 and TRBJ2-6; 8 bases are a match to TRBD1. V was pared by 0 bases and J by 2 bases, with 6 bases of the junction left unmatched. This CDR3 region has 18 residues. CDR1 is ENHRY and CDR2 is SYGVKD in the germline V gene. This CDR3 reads CAISESGQGATGANVLTF. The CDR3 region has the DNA TGTGCCATCAGTGAGTCTGGTCAGGGGGCGACTGGGGCCAACGTCCTGACTTTC.

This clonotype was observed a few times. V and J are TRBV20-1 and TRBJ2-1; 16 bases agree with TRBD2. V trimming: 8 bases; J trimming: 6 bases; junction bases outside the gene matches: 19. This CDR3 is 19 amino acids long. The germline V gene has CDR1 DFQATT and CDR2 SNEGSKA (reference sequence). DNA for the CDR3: TGCAGTCGTGATAACATCCCGGGACTAGCGGGGGGGCGTCTCAATGAGCAGTTCTTC. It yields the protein CSRDNIPGLAGGRLNEQFF.

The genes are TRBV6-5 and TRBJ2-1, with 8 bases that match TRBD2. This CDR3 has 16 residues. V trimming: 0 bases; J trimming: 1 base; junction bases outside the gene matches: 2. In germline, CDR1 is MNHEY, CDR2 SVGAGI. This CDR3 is CASSYSSGGSYNEQFF. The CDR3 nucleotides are TGTGCCAGCAGTTACTCCTCGGGGGGGTCCTACAATGAGCAGTTCTTC.

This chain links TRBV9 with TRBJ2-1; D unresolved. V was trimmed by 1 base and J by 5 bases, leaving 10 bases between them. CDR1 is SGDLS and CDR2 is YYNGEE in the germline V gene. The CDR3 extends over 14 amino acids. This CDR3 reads CASSVSGNDNEQFF. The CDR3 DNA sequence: TGTGCCAGCAGCGTATCCGGTAACGACAATGAGCAGTTCTTC.

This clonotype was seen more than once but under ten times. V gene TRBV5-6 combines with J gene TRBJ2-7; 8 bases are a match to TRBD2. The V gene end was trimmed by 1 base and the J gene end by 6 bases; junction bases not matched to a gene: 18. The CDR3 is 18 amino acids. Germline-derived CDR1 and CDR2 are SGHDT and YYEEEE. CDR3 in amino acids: CASSLRSLAGPRTLEQYF. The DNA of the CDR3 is TGTGCCAGCAGCTTGCGGTCATTAGCGGGGCCTCGCACACTCGAGCAGTACTTC. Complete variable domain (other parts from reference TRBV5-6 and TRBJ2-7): DAGVTQSPTHLIKTRGQQVTLRCSPKSGHDTVSWYQQALGQGPQFIFQYYEEEERQRGNFPDRFSGHQFPNYSSELNVNALLLGDSALYLCASSLRSLAGPRTLEQYFGPGTRLTVT.

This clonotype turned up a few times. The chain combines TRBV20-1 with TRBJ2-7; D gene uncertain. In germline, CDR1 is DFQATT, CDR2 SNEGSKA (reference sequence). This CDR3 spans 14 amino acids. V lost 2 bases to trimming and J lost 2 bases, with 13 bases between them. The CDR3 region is CSARPYRGTYEQYF. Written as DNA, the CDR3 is TGCAGTGCTAGACCTTACCGAGGTACCTACGAGCAGTACTTC.

This CDR3 reads CASSLLGGDAHNEQFF. CDR3 sequence (DNA): TGTGCCAGCAGCCTACTAGGGGGGGATGCCCACAATGAGCAGTTCTTC. The chain combines TRBV25-1 with TRBJ2-1; D is perhaps TRBD2 (7 bases). CDR3 length equals 16 residues. Germline values: CDR1 MGHDK, CDR2 SYGVNS. V was trimmed by 6 bases and J by 5 bases, leaving 20 bases between them.

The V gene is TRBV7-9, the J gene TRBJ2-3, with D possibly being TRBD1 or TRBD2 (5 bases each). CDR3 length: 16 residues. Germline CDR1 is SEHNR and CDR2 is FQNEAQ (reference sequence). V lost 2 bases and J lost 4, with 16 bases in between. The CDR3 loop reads CASSLLSGLAPDTQYF. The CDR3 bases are TGTGCCAGCAGCTTACTGTCAGGGCTAGCCCCAGATACGCAGTATTTT.

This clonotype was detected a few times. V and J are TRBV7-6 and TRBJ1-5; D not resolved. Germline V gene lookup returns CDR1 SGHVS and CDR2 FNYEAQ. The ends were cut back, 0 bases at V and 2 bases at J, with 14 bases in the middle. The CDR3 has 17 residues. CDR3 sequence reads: CASSLAFPGAGNQPQHF. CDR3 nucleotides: TGTGCCAGCAGCTTAGCGTTTCCGGGTGCAGGCAATCAGCCCCAGCATTTT.

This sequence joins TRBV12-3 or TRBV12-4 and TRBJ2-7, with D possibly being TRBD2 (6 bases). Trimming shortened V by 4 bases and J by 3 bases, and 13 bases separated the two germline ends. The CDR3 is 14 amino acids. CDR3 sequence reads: CASSWGGGIYEQYF. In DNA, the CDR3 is TGTGCCAGCAGTTGGGGTGGGGGGATCTACGAGCAGTACTTC.

The CDR3 nucleotides are TGCAGTGCTAGGGGTCTAGCGGGCCCGGGGACCCGTTACAATGAGCAGTTCTTC. Amino acid sequence: CSARGLAGPGTRYNEQFF. This rearrangement joins TRBV20-1 to TRBJ2-1; TRBD2 aligns across 8 bases. This CDR3 has 18 residues. Germline V gives CDR1 DFQATT, CDR2 SNEGSKA (reference sequence). The V and J ends lost 3 bases and 4 bases, in that order; junction bases with no gene match: 17.